A selection of T cell receptor beta chains follows, all from one sample in a study of identical twins. TCRdb analysed the 5' RACE reads with MiXCR anew, one entry per CDR3 protein. The profile shows some 240,000 distinct CDR3 sequences, approximately 10% of them singletons. What was sequenced was memory T cells sorted from blood. The receptor source for this set is a man in his fifties in good health. Each CDR3 is given with its conserved first and last residue. A D gene is named only where the DNA matches it firmly. Clone size is not always given. Where it is, it says once, few, many or a class for expanded clones.

CDR3aa | CDR3nt | j_gene | len | d_gene | v_gene | abundance
CASILASGSPSYNEQFF | TGTGCCAGCATATTGGCTAGCGGGAGTCCCTCTTACAATGAGCAGTTCTTC | TRBJ2-1 | 17 | TRBD2 | TRBV7-9 | few
CASSFKAGQETQYF | TGTGCCAGCAGTTTTAAGGCAGGGCAAGAGACCCAGTACTTC | TRBJ2-5 | 14 | - | TRBV12-3/TRBV12-4 | few
CASSSIASTDTQYF | TGTGCCAGCAGTTCCATCGCTAGCACAGATACGCAGTATTTT | TRBJ2-3 | 14 | - | TRBV12-3/TRBV12-4 | -
CASSFSLRRDSPLHF | TGTGCCAGCAGTTTTTCTCTAAGGAGGGATTCACCCCTCCACTTT | TRBJ1-6 | 15 | - | TRBV12-3/TRBV12-4 | many
CAASSAGDTGELFF | TGTGCCGCAAGCTCGGCCGGAGACACCGGGGAGCTGTTTTTT | TRBJ2-2 | 14 | - | TRBV10-3 | few
CASNPGGANTGELFF | TGTGCCAGCAACCCCGGGGGCGCGAACACCGGGGAGCTGTTTTTT | TRBJ2-2 | 15 | - | TRBV12-3/TRBV12-4 | many
CASSLGVGTYNEQFF | TGTGCCAGCAGTTTGGGGGTAGGGACCTACAATGAGCAGTTCTTC | TRBJ2-1 | 15 | - | TRBV27 | many
CASSQDKTGTDTQYF | TGCGCCAGCAGCCAAGATAAGACAGGGACAGATACGCAGTATTTT | TRBJ2-3 | 15 | TRBD1 | TRBV4-3 | -
CASSLEGRSSYTF | TGTGCCAGCAGTTTAGAAGGACGAAGCAGCTACACCTTC | TRBJ1-2 | 13 | - | TRBV27 | few
CASSPGGETQYF | TGTGCCAGCTCTCCCGGGGGGGAGACCCAGTACTTC | TRBJ2-5 | 12 | TRBD2 | TRBV18 | many
CASSLDSSYNSPLHF | TGTGCCAGCAGCTTAGACAGCTCCTATAATTCACCCCTCCACTTT | TRBJ1-6 | 15 | - | TRBV7-9 | few
CASRPGGAGTNEQFF | TGTGCCAGCAGGCCGGGCGGGGCAGGCACCAATGAGCAGTTCTTC | TRBJ2-1 | 15 | - | TRBV4-2 | -
CASSDDRERPEAFF | TGCGCCAGCAGCGACGACAGGGAGAGGCCTGAAGCTTTCTTT | TRBJ1-1 | 14 | TRBD1 | TRBV4-1 | few
CSAPTSGRTDTQYF | TGCAGCGCACCGACTAGCGGGAGGACAGATACGCAGTATTTT | TRBJ2-3 | 14 | TRBD2 | TRBV29-1 | many
CASSDALSYEQYF | TGTGCCAGCAGTGATGCGCTGTCCTACGAGCAGTACTTC | TRBJ2-7 | 13 | - | TRBV25-1 | many
CASSLAAARGSTDTQYF | TGCGCCAGCAGCTTGGCGGCAGCCAGGGGCAGCACAGATACGCAGTATTTT | TRBJ2-3 | 17 | - | TRBV5-1 | -
CASSLELYSGQFF | TGTGCCAGCAGCTTAGAATTATACAGTGGTCAGTTCTTC | TRBJ2-1 | 13 | - | TRBV7-9 | -
CASSFSGSYEQYF | TGTGCCAGCAGTTTTTCCGGATCCTACGAGCAGTACTTC | TRBJ2-7 | 13 | - | TRBV12-3/TRBV12-4 | many